This T cell receptor (beta chain) emerged from a study of T cell clones after liver transplantation. Whole-study context: Without induction therapy, subjects received standard immunosuppression until 12-24 months post-transplant. Notes on the study in general: Circulating graft-donor-reactive CD4 TCRbeta sequences fell significantly post-transplant in most of the 8 subjects.

Clones were read by immunoSEQ multiplex PCR, and TCRdb kept only the in-frame ones, dropping some. The table lists more than 45,000 clones, approximately 70% of them singletons, with about 2.7% in the top ten. Sorting of unstimulated PBMCs yielded separate CD3+CD4+ and CD3+CD8+ fractions. V lost 0 bases and J 1 base, leaving 12 bases between the germline ends. Germline lookup yields CDR1 SGHRS and CDR2 YFSETQ. The CDR3 is 16 residues long. A few counts support this clone. The antigen remains undetermined. The sequences come from CD4+ T cells from blood, collected at the approximately 16-month timepoint. The TCR sequence derives from a human patient who received a liver transplant. Some T cells may be graft donor cells. This chain uses TRBV5-1 with TRBJ2-3; D possibly corresponds to TRBD2 (5 bases). CDR3 sequence (DNA): TGCGCCAGCAGCTTGGGAAGAGGGTTGGGCACAGATACGCAGTATTTT. Translation gives CASSLGRGLGTDTQYF. Drawing the rest from reference TRBV5-1 and TRBJ2-3, the complete variable domain is KAGVTQTPRYLIKTRGQQVTLSCSPISGHRSVSWYQQTPGQGLQFLFEYFSETQRNKGNFPGRFSGRQFSNSRSEMNVSTLELGDSALYLCASSLGRGLGTDTQYFGPGTRLTVL.